This paragraph covers one T cell receptor beta chain sequence. The sample comes from a study of blood T cell repertoires in COVID-19. Background on the study: Both acute and convalescent COVID-19 samples were obtained from the United States, Italy and Spain. T cells, B-cell-depleted T cells, or PBMCs supplied cDNA or gDNA.

In the authors' methods: Amplification of reference gene primers provided the estimated nucleated cell counts. Profiling relied on immunoSEQ multiplex PCR, and the TCRdb table lists in-frame clones only, not all of them. V and J calls plus clone size are reproduced from that table; the DNA served to infer D and trimming. The sample consists of about 76,000 clones, around 90% of them appearing once. This receptor was taken from a man aged 50 to 60 with active COVID-19. Material: peripheral blood.

This chain's CDR3 is CASREGIAQPQHF. In DNA, the CDR3 is TGTGCCAGCAGGGAGGGAATAGCGCAGCCCCAGCATTTT. The gene calls are TRBV6-5 and TRBJ1-5; D gene uncertain. In germline, CDR1 is MNHEY, CDR2 SVGAGI. V lost 6 bases and J 7 bases, leaving 13 bases between the germline ends. The CDR3 totals 13 residues.